This T cell receptor (beta chain) was retrieved from a study of Graves' ophthalmopathy and Graves' hyperthyroidism. Study-level results: A classifier, a 13-signature model, separated ophthalmopathy from stable hyperthyroidism with about 88% sensitivity and around 83% specificity. Ophthalmopathy progression predictions by the model showed about 72% specificity and approximately 69% sensitivity.

Ten or more counts support this clonotype. Its cognate antigen is unknown. For repertoire sequencing, the TCR beta CDR3 regions were amplified from RNA transcripts. A first-round RT-PCR used HTBI primers, followed by a second-round multiplex PCR. TCRdb reprocessed the multiplex PCR reads with MiXCR, giving one entry per CDR3 protein. The table lists about 400,000 distinct CDR3 sequences, around 18% of them singletons, with roughly 1.4% in the top ten. This CDR3 region has 12 residues. The germline V gene has CDR1 GTSNPN and CDR2 SVGIG (reference sequence). The V end was cut by 1 base, the J end by 2 bases, with 6 bases between.

The sequence was obtained from a woman aged 18-35 years with Graves' ophthalmopathy. The sequencing sample was made of peripheral blood. The J gene is TRBJ2-7, the V gene TRBV30, with D tentatively TRBD1 (5 bases). The CDR3: CAWSARAYEQYF. CDR3 in DNA: TGTGCCTGGAGTGCCAGGGCCTACGAGCAGTACTTC.